The sequence of this T cell receptor (beta chain) was determined in a study of blood T cell repertoires in COVID-19. Per the authors' pipeline: Reference gene primers were amplified, and this amplification served to estimate nucleated cell counts. Method: immunoSEQ multiplex PCR; TCRdb's copy keeps in-frame clones and lacks some. V, J and clone size are those of that table, while D and trimming were read from the DNA. Of about 75,000 clones in the sample, approximately 90% were seen once. Material for sequencing was peripheral blood. The receptor was derived from a human donor in a cohort sampled during active COVID-19.

The CDR3 loop is CASSRTASGGSNEQFF. DNA of the CDR3: TGTGCCAGCAGCCGGACCGCTAGCGGGGGGTCTAATGAGCAGTTCTTC. The V and J genes are TRBV5-6 and TRBJ2-1; 11 bases agree with TRBD2. The CDR3 spans 16 residues. Trimming took 4 bases from V and 7 from J; bases not matched to a gene: 10. CDR1 and CDR2 from the germline V gene are SGHDT and YYEEEE.